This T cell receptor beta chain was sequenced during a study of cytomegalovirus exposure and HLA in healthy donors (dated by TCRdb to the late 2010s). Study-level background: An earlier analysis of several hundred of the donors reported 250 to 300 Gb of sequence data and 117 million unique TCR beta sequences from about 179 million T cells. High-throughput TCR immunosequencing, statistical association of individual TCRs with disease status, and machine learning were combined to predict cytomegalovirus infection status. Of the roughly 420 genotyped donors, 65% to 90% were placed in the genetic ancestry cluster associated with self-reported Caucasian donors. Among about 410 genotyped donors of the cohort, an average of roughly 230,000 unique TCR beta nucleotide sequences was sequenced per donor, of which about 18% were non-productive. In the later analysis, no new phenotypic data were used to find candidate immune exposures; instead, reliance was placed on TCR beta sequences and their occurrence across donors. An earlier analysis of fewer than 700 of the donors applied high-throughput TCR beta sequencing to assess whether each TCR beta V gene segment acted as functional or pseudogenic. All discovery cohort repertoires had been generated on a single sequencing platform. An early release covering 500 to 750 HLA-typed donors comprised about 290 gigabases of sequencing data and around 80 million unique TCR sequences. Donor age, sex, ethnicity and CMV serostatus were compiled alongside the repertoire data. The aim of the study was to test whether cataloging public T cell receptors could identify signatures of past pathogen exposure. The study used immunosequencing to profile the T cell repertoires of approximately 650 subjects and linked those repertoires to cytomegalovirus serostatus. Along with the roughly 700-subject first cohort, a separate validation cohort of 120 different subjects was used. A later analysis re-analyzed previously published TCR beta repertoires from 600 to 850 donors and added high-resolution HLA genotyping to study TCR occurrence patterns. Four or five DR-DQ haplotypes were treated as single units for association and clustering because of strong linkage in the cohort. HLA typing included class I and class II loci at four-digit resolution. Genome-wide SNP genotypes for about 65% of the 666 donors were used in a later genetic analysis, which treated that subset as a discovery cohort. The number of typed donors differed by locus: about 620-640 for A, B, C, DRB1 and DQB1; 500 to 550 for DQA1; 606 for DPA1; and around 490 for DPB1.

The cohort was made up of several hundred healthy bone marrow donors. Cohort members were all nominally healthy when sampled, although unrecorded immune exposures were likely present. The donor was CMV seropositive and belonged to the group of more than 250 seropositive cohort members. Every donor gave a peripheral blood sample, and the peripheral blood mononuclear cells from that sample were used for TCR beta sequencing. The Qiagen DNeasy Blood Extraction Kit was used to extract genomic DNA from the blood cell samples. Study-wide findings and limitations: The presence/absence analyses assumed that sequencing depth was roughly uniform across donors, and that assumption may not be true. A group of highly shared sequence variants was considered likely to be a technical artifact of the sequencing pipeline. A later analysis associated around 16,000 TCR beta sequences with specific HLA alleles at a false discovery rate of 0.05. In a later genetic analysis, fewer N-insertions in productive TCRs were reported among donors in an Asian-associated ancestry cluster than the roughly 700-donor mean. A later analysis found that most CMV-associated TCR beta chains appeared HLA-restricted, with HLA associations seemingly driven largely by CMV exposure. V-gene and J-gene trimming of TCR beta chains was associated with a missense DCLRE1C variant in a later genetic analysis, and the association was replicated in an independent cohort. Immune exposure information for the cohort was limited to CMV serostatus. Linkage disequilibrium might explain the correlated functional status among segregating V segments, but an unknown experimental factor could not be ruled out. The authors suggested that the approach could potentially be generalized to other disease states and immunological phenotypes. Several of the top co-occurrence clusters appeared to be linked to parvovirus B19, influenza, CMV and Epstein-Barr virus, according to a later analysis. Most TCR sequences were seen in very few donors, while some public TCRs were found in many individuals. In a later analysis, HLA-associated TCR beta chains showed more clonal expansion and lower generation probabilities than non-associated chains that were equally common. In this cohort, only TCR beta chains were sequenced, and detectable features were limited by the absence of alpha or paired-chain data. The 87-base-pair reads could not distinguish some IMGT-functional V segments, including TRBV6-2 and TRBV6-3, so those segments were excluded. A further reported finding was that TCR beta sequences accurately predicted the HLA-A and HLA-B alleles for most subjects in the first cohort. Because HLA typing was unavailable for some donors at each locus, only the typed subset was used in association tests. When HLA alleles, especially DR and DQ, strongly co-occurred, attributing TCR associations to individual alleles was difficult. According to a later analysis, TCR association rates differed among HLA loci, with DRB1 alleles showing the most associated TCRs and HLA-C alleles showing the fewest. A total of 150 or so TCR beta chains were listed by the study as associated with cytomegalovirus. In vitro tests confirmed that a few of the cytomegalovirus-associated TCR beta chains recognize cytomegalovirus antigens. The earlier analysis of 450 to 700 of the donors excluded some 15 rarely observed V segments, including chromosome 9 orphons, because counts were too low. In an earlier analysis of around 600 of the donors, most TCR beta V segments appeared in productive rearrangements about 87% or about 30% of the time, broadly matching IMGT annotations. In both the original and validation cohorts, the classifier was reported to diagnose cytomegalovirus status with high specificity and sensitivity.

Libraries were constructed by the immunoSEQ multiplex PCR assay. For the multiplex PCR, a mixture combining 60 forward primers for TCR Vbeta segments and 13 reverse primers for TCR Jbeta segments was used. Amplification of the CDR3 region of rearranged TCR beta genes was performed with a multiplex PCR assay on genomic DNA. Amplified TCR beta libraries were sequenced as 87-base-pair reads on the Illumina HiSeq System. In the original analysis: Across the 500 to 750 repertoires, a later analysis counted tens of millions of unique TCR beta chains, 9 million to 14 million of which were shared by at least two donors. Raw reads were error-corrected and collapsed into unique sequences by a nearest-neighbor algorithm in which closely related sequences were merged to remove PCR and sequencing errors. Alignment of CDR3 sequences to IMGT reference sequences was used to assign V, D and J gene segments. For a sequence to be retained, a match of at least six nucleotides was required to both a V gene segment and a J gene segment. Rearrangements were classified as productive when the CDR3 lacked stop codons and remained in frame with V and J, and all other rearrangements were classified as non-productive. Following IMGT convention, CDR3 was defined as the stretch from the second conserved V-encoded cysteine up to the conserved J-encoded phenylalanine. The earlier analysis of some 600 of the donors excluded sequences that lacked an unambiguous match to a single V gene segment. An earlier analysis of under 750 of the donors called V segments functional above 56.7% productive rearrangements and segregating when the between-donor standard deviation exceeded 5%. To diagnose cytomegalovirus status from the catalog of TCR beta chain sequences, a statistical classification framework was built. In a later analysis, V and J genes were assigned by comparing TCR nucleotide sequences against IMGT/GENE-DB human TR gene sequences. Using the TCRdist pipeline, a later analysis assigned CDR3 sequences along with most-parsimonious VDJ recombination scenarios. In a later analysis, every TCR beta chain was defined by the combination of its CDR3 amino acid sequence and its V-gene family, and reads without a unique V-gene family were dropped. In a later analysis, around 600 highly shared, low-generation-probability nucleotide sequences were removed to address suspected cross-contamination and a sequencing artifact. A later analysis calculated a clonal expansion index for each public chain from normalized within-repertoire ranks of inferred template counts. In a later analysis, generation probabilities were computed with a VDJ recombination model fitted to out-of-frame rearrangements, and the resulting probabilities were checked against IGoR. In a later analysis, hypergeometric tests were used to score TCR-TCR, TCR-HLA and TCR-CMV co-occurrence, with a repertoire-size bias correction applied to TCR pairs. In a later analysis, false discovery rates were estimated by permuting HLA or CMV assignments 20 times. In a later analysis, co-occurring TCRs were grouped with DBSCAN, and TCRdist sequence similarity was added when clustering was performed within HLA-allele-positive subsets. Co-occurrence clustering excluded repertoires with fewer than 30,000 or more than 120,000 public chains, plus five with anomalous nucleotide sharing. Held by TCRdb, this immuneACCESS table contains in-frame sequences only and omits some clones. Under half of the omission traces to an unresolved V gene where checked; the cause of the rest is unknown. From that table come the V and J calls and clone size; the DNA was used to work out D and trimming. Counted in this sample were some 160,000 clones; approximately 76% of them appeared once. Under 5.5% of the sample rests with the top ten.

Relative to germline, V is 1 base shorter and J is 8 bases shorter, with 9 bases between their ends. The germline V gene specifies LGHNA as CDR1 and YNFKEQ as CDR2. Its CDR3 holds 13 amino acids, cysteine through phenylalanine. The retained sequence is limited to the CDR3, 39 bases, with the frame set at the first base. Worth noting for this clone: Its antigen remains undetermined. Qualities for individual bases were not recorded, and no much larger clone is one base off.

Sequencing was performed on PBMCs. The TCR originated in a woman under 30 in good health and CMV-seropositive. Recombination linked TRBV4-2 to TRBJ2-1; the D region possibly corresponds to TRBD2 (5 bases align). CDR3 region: CASSQGAGHEQFF. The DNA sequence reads TGTGCCAGCAGCCAAGGTGCGGGTCATGAGCAGTTCTTC.